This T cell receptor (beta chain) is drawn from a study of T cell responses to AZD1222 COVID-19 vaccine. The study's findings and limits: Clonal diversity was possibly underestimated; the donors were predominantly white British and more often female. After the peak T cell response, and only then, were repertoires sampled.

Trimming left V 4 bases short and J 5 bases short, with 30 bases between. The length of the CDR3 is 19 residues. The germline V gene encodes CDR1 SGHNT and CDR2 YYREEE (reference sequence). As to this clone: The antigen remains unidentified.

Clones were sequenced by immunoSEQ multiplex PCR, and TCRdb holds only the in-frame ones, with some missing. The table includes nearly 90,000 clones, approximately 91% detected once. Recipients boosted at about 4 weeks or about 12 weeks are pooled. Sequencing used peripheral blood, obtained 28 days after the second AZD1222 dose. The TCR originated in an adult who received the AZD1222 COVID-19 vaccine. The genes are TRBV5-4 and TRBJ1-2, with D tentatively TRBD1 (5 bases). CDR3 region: CASSRNLLVGADLRYGYTF. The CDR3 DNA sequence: TGTGCCAGCAGCCGAAATCTCCTGGTAGGGGCCGACCTTCGGTATGGCTACACCTTC.